This TCR beta chain was sequenced in a study of T cell responses to AZD1222 COVID-19 vaccine. Looking at the study overall: Second-dose groups at about 4 or about 12 weeks were pooled.

Study-wide findings and caveats: Repertoires were obtained solely post-peak T cell response. Reportedly, close to half of spike-specific TCRs are directed against unmutated variant regions. Baseline seropositives among AZD1222 recipients totaled only 5 to 7.

V lost 0 bases and J 5 bases, leaving 14 bases between the germline ends. The CDR3 has 16 amino acids. Germline lookup yields CDR1 SGHNT and CDR2 YYREEE (reference sequence). Measured with immunoSEQ multiplex PCR; TCRdb has only the in-frame clones, and not every one. This sample has around 130,000 clones; 93% occur once, and the top ten carry roughly 0.87%. This clone was seen just once. Its matching antigen is unknown. This sequence was found in an adult in good health. V usage is TRBV5-4 and J usage is TRBJ2-2; a possible D gene is TRBD1 (5 bases). Sequencing was performed on peripheral blood, taken on day 0 of AZD1222 vaccination. The DNA for the CDR3 is TGTGCCAGCAGCTTGGTAGGGGTGATGGGGACCGGGGAGCTGTTTTTT. Amino acid sequence: CASSLVGVMGTGELFF.